This T cell receptor beta chain was recovered during a study of cytomegalovirus exposure and HLA in healthy donors. General study results and limits: Relative to equally common others, HLA-associated TCR beta chains showed greater clonal expansion in a later analysis. Accurate predictions that matched the HLA-A and HLA-B alleles of most subjects were reportedly made from TCR beta sequences.

Amplification used 60 Vbeta primers and 13 Jbeta primers. Assay used: immunoSEQ multiplex PCR; TCRdb lists only in-frame clones, some missing. The sample holds under 75,000 clones, 86% seen once. Germline-derived CDR1 and CDR2 are SGHAT and FQNNGV. The CDR3 sequence is 16 residues long. J gave up 4 bases and V 3 bases, and 7 bases lay outside the gene matches. Note on this clone: Its antigen is currently unknown.

This rearrangement joins TRBV11-2 to TRBJ2-1, with 9 bases lining up with TRBD2. The source of this sequence is a woman between 25 and 40 years old in good health and CMV-seronegative. Material: PBMCs. The CDR3 coding sequence is TGTGCCAGCAGCTTCCGCCTGCGGGGGGGGTACAATGAGCAGTTCTTC. Protein: CASSFRLRGGYNEQFF.